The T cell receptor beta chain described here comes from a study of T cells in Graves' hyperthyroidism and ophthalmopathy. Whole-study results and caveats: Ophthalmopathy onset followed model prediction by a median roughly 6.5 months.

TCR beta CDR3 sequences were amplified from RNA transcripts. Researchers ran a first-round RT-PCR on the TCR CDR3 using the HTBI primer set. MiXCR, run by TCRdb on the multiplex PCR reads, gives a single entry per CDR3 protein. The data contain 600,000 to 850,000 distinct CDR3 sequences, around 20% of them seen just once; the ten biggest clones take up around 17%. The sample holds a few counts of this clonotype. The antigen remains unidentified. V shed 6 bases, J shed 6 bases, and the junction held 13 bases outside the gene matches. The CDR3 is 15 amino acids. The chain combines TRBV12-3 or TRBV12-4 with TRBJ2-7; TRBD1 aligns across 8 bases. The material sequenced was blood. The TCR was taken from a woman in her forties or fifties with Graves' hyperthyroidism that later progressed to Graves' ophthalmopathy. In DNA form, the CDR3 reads TGTGCCAGCAGCCGGCTTCGGACAGGGAGCCCCGAGCAGTACTTC. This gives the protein CASSRLRTGSPEQYF.